The 32 T cell receptor beta chains given below trace back to one sample, sequenced in a study of CDR3 diversity in severe acne. TCRdb called the PCR reads again in MiXCR, with one record for every CDR3 protein. The sample includes fewer than 90,000 distinct CDR3 sequences, 49% of them seen just once. Sequencing was performed on blood. All receptors derive from a male donor with severe acne vulgaris.

This chain connects TRBV4-3 to TRBJ1-5, with D unresolved. The CDR3 loop spans 13 amino acids. Germline V gene lookup returns CDR1 LGHNA and CDR2 YSLEER. The V end was cut by 3 bases, the J end by 7 bases, with 10 bases between. The CDR3 coding sequence is TGCGCCAGCAGCCAGCTCGTTCGGCAGCCCCAGCATTTT. The encoded protein is CASSQLVRQPQHF.

This chain joins TRBV20-1 and TRBJ2-7; tentatively, D is TRBD1 (5 bases). CDR1 DFQATT and CDR2 SNEGSKA come from the germline V gene (reference sequence). This CDR3 spans 12 amino acids. V lost 1 base and J 6 bases, leaving 10 bases between the germline ends. This CDR3 reads CSARVPGIEQYF. The CDR3 coding sequence is TGCAGTGCTAGAGTTCCAGGGATCGAGCAGTACTTC.

This clonotype was found a few times. The chain joins TRBV19 to TRBJ2-7, with D unresolved. The CDR3 extends over 14 amino acids. CDR1 LNHDA and CDR2 SQIVND come from the germline V gene (reference sequence). V was shortened by 10 bases and J by 6 bases, with 22 bases between the two germline ends. This CDR3 is CATTPAGPGSEQYF. CDR3 nucleotide sequence: TGTGCCACCACCCCCGCCGGCCCCGGCTCCGAGCAGTACTTC.

This sequence joins TRBV10-3 and TRBJ2-2, with a possible D match to TRBD2 (6 bases). Germline V gene lookup returns CDR1 ENHRY and CDR2 SYGVKD. CDR3 length: 14 residues. The germline V and J ends were trimmed by 2 bases and 3 bases, with 7 bases remaining between them. DNA for the CDR3: TGTGCCATCAGTGAGGGGGGGTACACCGGGGAGCTGTTTTTT. This codes for CAISEGGYTGELFF.

A word on this clonotype: A read error is likely, as this CDR3 ends without the conserved phenylalanine or tryptophan. The limits of the CDR3 on the DNA are not certain, so only TCRdb's listed CDR3 is given. The chain couples TRBV6-6 to TRBJ1-6; the table's TRBD1 call for D was not verified on the DNA. Per germline, CDR1 MNHNY and CDR2 SVGAGI (reference sequence). The CDR3 comprises 9 residues, both ends counted. The CDR3 loop reads CASSYSSDR.

V gene TRBV12-3 or TRBV12-4 combines with J gene TRBJ2-1; the D gene could be TRBD1 or TRBD2 (5 bases each). The CDR3 sequence is 15 residues long. Trimming cost V 2 bases and J 2 bases, with 10 bases left between them. In DNA, the CDR3 is TGTGCCAGCAGTTTACGGGACCCAGCCTACAATGAGCAGTTCTTC. It encodes CASSLRDPAYNEQFF.

This clonotype was picked up one time. V usage is TRBV5-1 and J usage is TRBJ2-5; 7 nucleotides line up with TRBD1. The germline V gene has CDR1 SGHRS and CDR2 YFSETQ. CDR3 length: 15 amino acids. V shed 3 bases, J shed 2 bases, and the junction held 7 bases outside the gene matches. The CDR3 bases are TGCGCCAGCAGCTACTCGAACAGGGGTCAAGAGACCCAGTACTTC. Translated: CASSYSNRGQETQYF.

As to this clonotype: A much larger clone differs from this one at a single base, so this may be a read error. Likely a read error: the CDR3 ends without its conserved phenylalanine or tryptophan. J is TRBJ2-5 and V is TRBV6-4; D is possibly TRBD1 or TRBD2 (6 bases each). Germline-derived CDR1 and CDR2 are MRHNA and SNTAGT. Trimming left V 8 bases short and J 8 bases short, with 24 bases between. This CDR3 has 15 residues. DNA of the CDR3: TGTGCCAGCGGAGGGGGTAGCTCCCTCGGACCCACCCAGTACTCC. Translation: CASGGGSSLGPTQYS.

The chain couples TRBV2 to TRBJ1-4; no reliable D call. The V end was cut by 3 bases, the J end by 5 bases, with 19 bases between. Germline assignment: CDR1 SNHLY and CDR2 FYNNEI. The CDR3 runs 17 residues. CDR3 sequence reads: CASSDPIESSYNEKLFF. In DNA, the CDR3 is TGTGCCAGCAGTGATCCAATCGAGAGCTCCTACAATGAAAAACTGTTTTTT.

This clonotype was detected many times. The V and J genes are TRBV7-3 and TRBJ2-1, with D uncertain. V was trimmed by 3 bases and J by 8 bases, leaving 17 bases between them. The CDR3 is made up of 15 amino acids. The germline gives CDR1 SGHTA, CDR2 FQGTGA. In nucleotides, the CDR3 is TGTGCCAGCAGCTTGGTACCACCCCCTAGGGATGAGCAGTTCTTC. This sequence encodes CASSLVPPPRDEQFF.

There are a few counts of this clonotype. The chain links TRBV6-1 to TRBJ1-4; D ambiguous. Trimming shortened V by 4 bases and J by 4 bases, and 4 bases separated the two germline ends. This CDR3 contains 12 residues. Germline lookup yields CDR1 MNHNS and CDR2 SASEGT. CDR3 residues: CASSAYNEKLFF. DNA of the CDR3: TGTGCCAGCAGTGCTTATAATGAAAAACTGTTTTTT.

V gene TRBV7-6 combines with J gene TRBJ2-1; D may match TRBD1 or TRBD2 (5 bases each). Germline lookup yields CDR1 SGHVS and CDR2 FNYEAQ. The CDR3 extends over 16 amino acids. V lost 5 bases to trimming and J lost 7 bases, with 21 bases between them. The DNA for the CDR3 is TGTGCCAGCAGCCTACACGCAGTGAGGGGTTGGAATGAGCAGTTCTTC. Its protein product is CASSLHAVRGWNEQFF. Full variable domain (remainder filled in from reference TRBV7-6 and TRBJ2-1): GAGVSQSPRYKVTKRGQDVALRCDPISGHVSLYWYRQALGQGPEFLTYFNYEAQQDKSGLPNDRFSAERPEGSISTLTIQRTEQRDSAMYRCASSLHAVRGWNEQFFGPGTRLTVL.

The sample holds many counts of this clonotype. J is TRBJ2-1 and V is TRBV10-3, with 9 nucleotides matching TRBD2. J was trimmed by 5 bases and V by 6 bases; bases with no gene match: 5. This CDR3 has 14 amino acids. Looked up from germline, CDR1 is ENHRY and CDR2 is SYGVKD. Here the CDR3 reads CAISAGGINNEQFF. The CDR3, as DNA: TGTGCCATCAGCGCGGGAGGGATAAACAATGAGCAGTTCTTC.

This clonotype came up a few times. No DNA is shown, since the ends of the CDR3 on it are uncertain; the CDR3 is the one TCRdb lists. The V gene is TRBV25-1, the J gene TRBJ1-1; whether TRBD1, the table's D call, matches the DNA was not checked. Germline assignment: CDR1 MGHDK and CDR2 SYGVNS. The CDR3 adds up to 18 amino acids, both ends counted. The CDR3 here is CASSTSEDWTGRDTEAFF.

This clonotype showed up just a few times. One end of the junction varies from germline; a read error may be responsible. The gene calls are TRBV6-5 and TRBJ2-7; the D gene is possibly TRBD1 (6 bases). The germline CDR1 and CDR2 sequences are MNHEY and SVGAGI. This CDR3 is 14 amino acids long. The CDR3 nucleotides read TGTGCCAGCAGCTGGGGCAGGGGCTTCGGGGAGCTGTACTTC. Its protein product is CASSWGRGFGELYF.

This clonotype was counted at least ten times. The rearrangement joins TRBV27 to TRBJ2-1; the D gene is possibly TRBD2 (6 bases). This CDR3 has 16 residues. V lost 5 bases to trimming and J lost 3 bases, with 17 bases between them. Germline assignment: CDR1 MNHEY and CDR2 SMNVEV (reference sequence). CDR3: CASSTGSGFFYNEQFF. CDR3 sequence (DNA): TGTGCCAGCAGTACCGGGAGCGGGTTTTTCTACAATGAGCAGTTCTTC.

V is TRBV4-2 and J is TRBJ2-2; 7 bases agree with TRBD2. CDR3 length: 15 amino acids. V lost 5 bases, J lost 0 bases, and 3 bases stayed unmatched. Germline CDR1 and CDR2: LGHNA and YNFKEQ. The CDR3 region has the DNA TGTGCCAGCAGCTTGGGGGGGTCGAACACCGGGGAGCTGTTTTTT. It is translated as CASSLGGSNTGELFF.

This clonotype has only a few counts. The gene calls are TRBV27 and TRBJ2-7; D call uncertain. The germline gives CDR1 MNHEY, CDR2 SMNVEV (reference sequence). The CDR3 is made up of 10 amino acids. V was pared by 7 bases and J by 2 bases, with 3 bases between. CDR3 nucleotides: TGTGCCAGCAACCCCTACGAGCAGTACGTC. Translation: CASNPYEQYV.

The chain employs TRBV7-9 and TRBJ2-3; D is uncertain. V gave up 1 base and J gave up 6 bases, with 20 bases separating them. From germline, CDR1 is SEHNR and CDR2 FQNEAQ (reference sequence). This CDR3 has 17 amino acids. CDR3 protein: CASSLVGGRLSSDTQYF. The CDR3 DNA is TGTGCCAGCAGCTTAGTGGGTGGGCGCCTATCCTCCGATACGCAGTATTTT.

This clonotype has a count of ten or more. V is TRBV7-2 and J is TRBJ2-7; 8 positions agree with TRBD2. The CDR3 is 14 amino acids. CDR1 is SGHTA and CDR2 is FQGNSA in the germline V gene. V lost 4 bases, J lost 3 bases, and 5 bases stayed unmatched. The CDR3 region has the DNA TGTGCCAGCAGCTCGGGACTAGAGGGCTACGAGCAGTACTTC. Its translation: CASSSGLEGYEQYF.

This rearrangement joins TRBV12-3 or TRBV12-4 to TRBJ1-5; D not resolved. The CDR3 contains 15 residues. Trimming took 3 bases from V and 5 from J, leaving 14 bases between them. The CDR3 DNA follows: TGTGCCAGCAGTTTTCAGTCGTCGGGTCATCAGCCCCAGCATTTT. Protein sequence: CASSFQSSGHQPQHF.

V is TRBV7-3 and J is TRBJ2-1; tentative D call: TRBD2 (6 bases). V lost 5 bases and J lost 9, with 17 bases in between. CDR1 is SGHTA and CDR2 is FQGTGA in the germline V gene. The CDR3 is made up of 14 amino acids. CDR3 DNA sequence: TGTGCCAGCAGCCCCCAAGGGTGGGGACTTGAGCAGTTCTTC. Translated, it gives CASSPQGWGLEQFF.

The chain uses TRBV29-1 and TRBJ1-2; 11 nucleotides line up with TRBD1. The V gene's germline CDR1 is SQVTM and CDR2 ANQGSEA. Germline trimming cut 3 bases from V and 8 bases from J; bases unmatched to any gene: 5. The CDR3 totals 13 residues. The CDR3 DNA sequence: TGCAGCGTTGATGGACAGGGGGCGAGAGGCTACACCTTC. Its translation: CSVDGQGARGYTF.

The rearrangement joins TRBV29-1 to TRBJ2-7, with 9 bases identical to TRBD1. The CDR3 contains 12 residues. The junction had 5 bases not matched to a gene; V was cut back by 7 bases and J by 4 bases. Germline CDR1 is SQVTM and CDR2 is ANQGSEA. In DNA form, the CDR3 reads TGCAGCGAACGGACAGGGGATTACGAGCAGTACTTC. Its translation is CSERTGDYEQYF.

The chain couples TRBV4-1 to TRBJ2-5; weak D call: TRBD1 (5 bases). CDR3 size: 16 residues. V lost 1 base and J lost 5, with 17 bases in between. The V gene's germline CDR1 is MGHRA and CDR2 YSYEKL. The CDR3 here is CASSQAAGNFEETQYF. The CDR3 nucleotides are TGCGCCAGCAGCCAAGCGGCAGGGAACTTTGAGGAGACCCAGTACTTC.

This clonotype was recorded once. This may arise from a read error, as a much more abundant clone is one base away. This sequence joins TRBV19 and TRBJ1-2; 7 nucleotides match TRBD1. The germline V gene encodes CDR1 LNHDA and CDR2 SQIVND (reference sequence). The CDR3 runs 13 residues. CDR3 in DNA: TGTGCCATTAGTCGCTCCGGGACAGTAGGCTACACCTTC. It encodes CAISRSGTVGYTF.

In this sample, this clonotype turned up many times. Relative to the germline gene, one junction end is altered; a read error may explain this. The V call is TRBV10-2, the J call TRBJ2-1; 13 positions match TRBD2. This CDR3 is built from 16 residues. Germline V gene lookup returns CDR1 WSHSY and CDR2 SAAADI. CDR3 in DNA: TGCGCCAGCATTGAGGGACTAGCGGGACCCTACAATGAGCAGTTCTTC. It specifies CASIEGLAGPYNEQFF.

The chain has TRBV20-1 and TRBJ1-2, with D hard to call. CDR3 length: 11 residues. Deletions cut 6 bases from V and 5 bases from J, with 10 bases between. Germline V gene lookup returns CDR1 DFQATT and CDR2 SNEGSKA (reference sequence). This chain's CDR3 is CSARGSYGYTF. The CDR3 coding sequence is TGCAGTGCCCGAGGGAGTTATGGCTACACCTTC.

This clonotype appeared many times. The V call is TRBV6-4, the J call TRBJ2-3; D is unclear. CDR1 and CDR2 from the germline V gene are MRHNA and SNTAGT. V lost 5 bases and J 2 bases, leaving 11 bases between the germline ends. There are 14 residues in the CDR3. This chain's CDR3 is CASSKDGDTDTQYF. The CDR3 coding sequence is TGTGCCAGCAGTAAGGACGGTGACACAGATACGCAGTATTTT.

There are many counts of this clonotype. CDR3 loop: CASRPPTKRDEKLFF. The DNA for the CDR3 is TGTGCCAGCAGACCACCGACGAAGAGGGACGAAAAACTGTTTTTT. The chain has TRBV6-5 and TRBJ1-4, with D tentatively TRBD1 (5 bases). V lost 6 bases and J lost 8, with 19 bases in between. This CDR3 is built from 15 residues. Germline CDR1 is MNHEY and CDR2 is SVGAGI.

Details on this clonotype: A single base separates this from a much larger clone, so it may be a read error. The chain employs TRBV29-1 and TRBJ1-1; 7 nucleotides align to TRBD1. The ends lost 7 bases at V and 5 bases at J; junction bases unmatched: 7. The CDR3 spans 12 residues. Germline CDR1 SQVTM, CDR2 ANQGSEA. Written as DNA, the CDR3 is TGCAGCGCCCTACAGGGGCGGACTGAAGCTTTCTTT. Translating gives CSALQGRTEAFF.

Comment on this clonotype: Relative to the germline gene, one junction end is altered; a read error may explain this. The CDR3, as DNA: TGTGCCAGCAGTTACTGGGGACAGCAGAACACTGAAGCTTTCTTT. This encodes CASSYWGQQNTEAFF. The genes are TRBV10-3 and TRBJ1-1, with 7 nucleotides matching TRBD1. This CDR3 is built from 15 residues. Germline CDR1 reads ENHRY; CDR2 reads SYGVKD.